The next 2 T cell receptor beta chains were all read from a single sample in a study of shared clonotypes between healthy human individuals. Assay used: immunoSEQ multiplex PCR; TCRdb lists only in-frame clones, some missing. The table lists over 2 million clones, 85% to 95% of them singletons. Sequenced sample: naive CD4+ T cells sorted from blood. Subset here: CD45RA+ positively selected. The receptors stem from a young man in good health.

The chain is built from TRBV30 and TRBJ1-6, with D unclear. The CDR3 extends over 12 amino acids. CDR1 is GTSNPN, CDR2 SVGIG, per germline (reference sequence). V was clipped by 0 bases and J by 10 bases, with 7 bases between them. The CDR3 sequence is CAWSVGVSPLHF. The DNA for the CDR3 is TGTGCCTGGAGTGTCGGGGTCTCACCCCTCCACTTT. The full variable domain, with the rest looked up from reference TRBV30 and TRBJ1-6, is SQTIHQWPATLVQPVGSPLSLECTVEGTSNPNLYWYRQAAGRGLQLLFYSVGIGQISSEVPQNLSASRPQDRQFILSSKKLLLSDSGFYLCAWSVGVSPLHFGNGTRLTVT.

This chain connects TRBV4-1 to TRBJ2-5; TRBD2 agrees at 10 bases. This CDR3 is 17 amino acids long. Per germline, CDR1 MGHRA and CDR2 YSYEKL. V shed 5 bases and J 0 bases; nucleotides not matched to a gene: 9. The CDR3 sequence is CASSSVSGLADQETQYF. Here the CDR3 DNA reads TGCGCCAGCAGCTCAGTTAGTGGACTAGCGGACCAAGAGACCCAGTACTTC.